This is a list of T cell receptor beta chains from one sample in a study of OX40 agonist ivuxolimab in advanced cancers. Sequenced by immunoSEQ multiplex PCR; TCRdb stores in-frame clones only, minus some. The sample contains roughly 60,000 clones, around 93% of which appear only once. This sample comprised CD4+ or CD8+ T cells sorted from blood, obtained in a trial of the OX40 agonist ivuxolimab. Receptors originate from an adult with an advanced solid tumor such as melanoma, head and neck, liver or kidney cancer. Both conserved end residues are part of each CDR3. A D gene is named only where the DNA matches it firmly. Clone size is shown for a subset of rows, as once, few, many or a class of expanded clone.

d_gene: TRBD2
len: 14
abundance: -
j_gene: TRBJ2-3
v_gene: TRBV18
CDR3nt: TGTGCCAGCTCACCACCGGGGGGGTCAGATACGCAGTATTTT
CDR3aa: CASSPPGGSDTQYF

d_gene: TRBD2
len: 16
abundance: -
j_gene: TRBJ2-6
v_gene: TRBV6-1
CDR3nt: TGTGCCAGCAGTGGGGGACTAGTAGCTGGGGCCAACGTCCTGACTTTC
CDR3aa: CASSGGLVAGANVLTF

d_gene: TRBD1
len: 15
abundance: -
j_gene: TRBJ2-1
v_gene: TRBV19
CDR3nt: TGTGCCAGTAGTATAGCTCCAGGGGGTGGTGATGAGCAGTTCTTC
CDR3aa: CASSIAPGGGDEQFF

d_gene: TRBD2
len: 16
abundance: -
j_gene: TRBJ2-2
v_gene: TRBV6-6
CDR3nt: TGTGCCAGCAGCCAGAGCTTCGGGAGGACGACCGGGGAGCTGTTTTTT
CDR3aa: CASSQSFGRTTGELFF

d_gene: -
len: 11
abundance: -
j_gene: TRBJ2-7
v_gene: TRBV6-6
CDR3nt: TGTGCCAGCAGTCAATACAGGGAGCAGTACTTC
CDR3aa: CASSQYREQYF

d_gene: TRBD1
len: 15
abundance: -
j_gene: TRBJ1-2
v_gene: TRBV6-6
CDR3nt: TGTGCCAGCAGTTACTCTGGACAGGGGGCATCTGGCTACACCTTC
CDR3aa: CASSYSGQGASGYTF

d_gene: TRBD2
len: 16
abundance: -
j_gene: TRBJ2-2
v_gene: TRBV9
CDR3nt: TGTGCCAGCAGCGTATATACGGGAGGGAACACCGGGGAGCTGTTTTTT
CDR3aa: CASSVYTGGNTGELFF

d_gene: TRBD2
len: 13
abundance: -
j_gene: TRBJ2-1
v_gene: TRBV7-6
CDR3nt: TGTGCCAGCAGCTTAACGCTTAGCGGGGAGCAGTTCTTC
CDR3aa: CASSLTLSGEQFF

d_gene: TRBD1
len: 14
abundance: -
j_gene: TRBJ2-7
v_gene: TRBV2
CDR3nt: TGTGCCAGCACCGGACAGGGGGTCTCCTACGAGCAGTACTTC
CDR3aa: CASTGQGVSYEQYF

d_gene: -
len: 14
abundance: -
j_gene: TRBJ1-2
v_gene: TRBV18
CDR3nt: TGTGCCAGCTCACCTGGCGCGCCGGGAAGTGGCTACACCTTC
CDR3aa: CASSPGAPGSGYTF

d_gene: TRBD1
len: 15
abundance: once
j_gene: TRBJ2-3
v_gene: TRBV18
CDR3nt: TGTGCCAGCTCACCCCAGACAGGGGTTGCAGATACGCAGTATTTT
CDR3aa: CASSPQTGVADTQYF

d_gene: -
len: 16
abundance: -
j_gene: TRBJ2-3
v_gene: TRBV19
CDR3nt: TGTGCCAGTAGGATTCAGGCGTCGACTAGCACAGATACGCAGTATTTT
CDR3aa: CASRIQASTSTDTQYF

d_gene: TRBD2
len: 15
abundance: -
j_gene: TRBJ2-3
v_gene: TRBV18
CDR3nt: TGTGCCAGCTCCCCCCTAGCGGGAAGGGCAGATACGCAGTATTTT
CDR3aa: CASSPLAGRADTQYF

d_gene: -
len: 14
abundance: once
j_gene: TRBJ2-2
v_gene: TRBV6-5
CDR3nt: TGTGCCAGCAGTTTTGGGGGGCGCACCGGGGAGCTGTTTTTT
CDR3aa: CASSFGGRTGELFF

d_gene: TRBD1
len: 16
abundance: -
j_gene: TRBJ2-3
v_gene: TRBV4-3
CDR3nt: TGCGCCAGCAGCCAAGAACAGGGGGTGGGCACAGATACGCAGTATTTT
CDR3aa: CASSQEQGVGTDTQYF

d_gene: TRBD2
len: 16
abundance: -
j_gene: TRBJ2-7
v_gene: TRBV18
CDR3nt: TGTGCCAGCTCACCAGGCGGACTAGCGGAACCTTACGAGCAGTACTTC
CDR3aa: CASSPGGLAEPYEQYF

d_gene: TRBD1
len: 12
abundance: -
j_gene: TRBJ1-1
v_gene: TRBV30
CDR3nt: TGTGCCTGGACAAAACAGGGGAAGGAAGCTTTCTTT
CDR3aa: CAWTKQGKEAFF

d_gene: TRBD2
len: 16
abundance: -
j_gene: TRBJ2-3
v_gene: TRBV7-2
CDR3nt: TGTGCCAGCAGCTCTGCTAGCGGGAGGGGATCAGATACGCAGTATTTT
CDR3aa: CASSSASGRGSDTQYF

d_gene: TRBD2
len: 15
abundance: -
j_gene: TRBJ2-3
v_gene: TRBV10-2
CDR3nt: TGCGCCAGCAGGGGGGGAGGGGTGAACACAGATACGCAGTATTTT
CDR3aa: CASRGGGVNTDTQYF

d_gene: -
len: 16
abundance: -
j_gene: TRBJ1-4
v_gene: TRBV19
CDR3nt: TGTGCCAGTAGTCGTCGGGGGGACCGGATGCCTGAAAAACTGTTTTTT
CDR3aa: CASSRRGDRMPEKLFF

d_gene: -
len: 13
abundance: -
j_gene: TRBJ2-7
v_gene: TRBV5-1
CDR3nt: TGCGCCAGCAGCTTCGACTGGGCTCGCGAGCAGTACTTC
CDR3aa: CASSFDWAREQYF

d_gene: -
len: 15
abundance: few
j_gene: TRBJ2-2
v_gene: TRBV2
CDR3nt: TGTGCCAGCAGCCTGATGCGGCAGGGACCCGGGGAGCTGTTTTTT
CDR3aa: CASSLMRQGPGELFF

d_gene: TRBD2
len: 14
abundance: -
j_gene: TRBJ2-7
v_gene: TRBV6-5
CDR3nt: TGTGCCAGCAGTCGCAGCGGGAGTATTCGCGAGCAGTACTTC
CDR3aa: CASSRSGSIREQYF